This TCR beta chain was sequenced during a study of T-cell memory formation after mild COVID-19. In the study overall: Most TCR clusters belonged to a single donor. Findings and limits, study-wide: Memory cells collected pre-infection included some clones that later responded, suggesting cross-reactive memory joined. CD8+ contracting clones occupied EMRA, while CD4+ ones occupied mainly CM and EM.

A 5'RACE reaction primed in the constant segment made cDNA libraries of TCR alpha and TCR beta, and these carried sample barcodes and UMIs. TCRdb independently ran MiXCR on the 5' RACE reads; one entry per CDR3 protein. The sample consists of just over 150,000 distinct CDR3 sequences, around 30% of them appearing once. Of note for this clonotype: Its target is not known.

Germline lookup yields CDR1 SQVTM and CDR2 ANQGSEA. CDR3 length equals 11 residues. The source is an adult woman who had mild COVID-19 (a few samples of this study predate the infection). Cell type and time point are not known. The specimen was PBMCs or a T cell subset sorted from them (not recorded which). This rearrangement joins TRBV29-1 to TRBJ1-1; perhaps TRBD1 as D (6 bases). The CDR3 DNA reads TGCGCGACGGGACAATTCACTGAAGCTTTCTTT. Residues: CATGQFTEAFF.